The 7 T cell receptor beta chains listed next were all sequenced from one sample in a study of T cells in Graves' hyperthyroidism and ophthalmopathy. It was RNA transcripts that yielded the amplified TCR beta CDR3 regions. HTBI primers were the set used in a first-round RT-PCR of the TCR CDR3. TCRdb re-called the multiplex PCR reads through MiXCR, storing one row per CDR3 protein. The sample shows 730,000 or so distinct CDR3 sequences, roughly a sixth of them seen only once. The sample consisted of blood. The receptor set was obtained from a woman aged 45 to 65 with Graves' hyperthyroidism that later progressed to Graves' ophthalmopathy.

The genes are TRBV2 and TRBJ1-1; 7 bases fit TRBD1. The CDR3 sequence is 13 residues long. CDR1 is SNHLY, CDR2 FYNNEI, per germline. The ends lost 3 bases at V and 4 bases at J; junction bases unmatched: 2. CDR3 sequence (DNA): TGTGCCAGCAGTGACAGGGGGACCACTGAAGCTTTCTTT. This codes for CASSDRGTTEAFF.

There are many counts of this clonotype. This chain connects TRBV3-1 to TRBJ1-1, with no clear D. Germline V CDR1 and CDR2: LGHDT, YNNKEL (reference sequence). V was pared by 2 bases and J by 4 bases, with 8 bases between. The CDR3 has 13 amino acids. The CDR3 DNA reads as TGTGCCAGCAGCCAAAGGTTGATCACTGAAGCTTTCTTT. Its protein product is CASSQRLITEAFF.

This clonotype was recorded at least ten times. The chain combines TRBV7-8 with TRBJ2-2; 13 bases line up with TRBD2. V was pared by 3 bases and J by 2 bases, with 3 bases of the junction left unmatched. The CDR3 has 17 amino acids. Germline CDR1 and CDR2: SGHVS and FQNEAQ. The DNA for the CDR3 is TGTGCCAGCAGCTTGACTAGCGGGGGGCCTAACACCGGGGAGCTGTTTTTT. Translated: CASSLTSGGPNTGELFF.

V usage is TRBV18 and J usage is TRBJ2-3, with 10 bases lining up with TRBD2. Trimming cost V 3 bases and J 2 bases; bases outside gene matches: 5. Germline-derived CDR1 and CDR2 are KGHSH and LQKENI. This CDR3 is 16 amino acids long. The CDR3 sequence is CASSPSGTSDTDTQYF. As DNA, the CDR3 is TGTGCCAGCTCACCGTCCGGGACTAGCGACACAGATACGCAGTATTTT.

This clonotype was observed a few times. The V call is TRBV6-5, the J call TRBJ1-2, with D possibly TRBD1 on 6 matching bases. V lost 0 bases to trimming and J lost 1 base, with 18 bases between them. This CDR3 region has 18 residues. Germline V gene data show CDR1 as MNHEY and CDR2 as SVGAGI. In nucleotides, the CDR3 is TGTGCCAGCAGTTACTCCTCCCGTCGACAGGCGGATAACTATGGCTACACCTTC. This sequence encodes CASSYSSRRQADNYGYTF.

There are many counts of this clonotype. The chain has TRBV5-1 and TRBJ1-1; TRBD1 might be the D (6 bases). Looked up from germline, CDR1 is SGHRS and CDR2 is YFSETQ. The CDR3 runs to 14 residues. The V and J ends lost 0 bases and 5 bases respectively, with 11 bases between them. CDR3 sequence reads: CASSLVQGLTEAFF. As DNA, the CDR3 is TGCGCCAGCAGCTTGGTGCAGGGGTTAACTGAAGCTTTCTTT. Full variable domain (remainder filled in from reference TRBV5-1 and TRBJ1-1): KAGVTQTPRYLIKTRGQQVTLSCSPISGHRSVSWYQQTPGQGLQFLFEYFSETQRNKGNFPGRFSGRQFSNSRSEMNVSTLELGDSALYLCASSLVQGLTEAFFGQGTRLTVV.

CDR3 DNA sequence: TGTGCCACCGGTCGTAGCGGGGGGAACACCGGGGAGCTGTTTTTT. Protein product: CATGRSGGNTGELFF. J is TRBJ2-2 and V is TRBV7-6; TRBD2 matches 9 bases. This CDR3 comprises 15 residues. With V trimmed by 10 bases and J by 1 base, 7 bases remained unmatched. The germline V gene has CDR1 SGHVS and CDR2 FNYEAQ.